This T cell receptor (beta chain) is from a study of T cells in Graves' hyperthyroidism and ophthalmopathy. Germline-derived CDR1 and CDR2 are LGHDT and YNNKEL (reference sequence). The length of the CDR3 is 14 residues. In this sample, this clonotype turned up once. Its antigen is as yet unknown. It may be a read error: a sequence one base away is much more abundant. There were TCR beta CDR3 regions amplified from RNA transcripts. TCR CDR3 underwent first-round RT-PCR with the HTBI primer set. Using its own MiXCR run on the multiplex PCR reads, TCRdb lists one record per CDR3 protein. The profile covers hundreds of thousands of distinct CDR3 sequences, with around a quarter appearing a single time and 10% to 12% taken by the ten largest. Duration under 3 months, a NOSPECS grade of at least 4, and a Clinical Activity Score of at least 3 characterized the ophthalmopathy patients. Clinical symptoms, serum thyroxine and TRAb, thyroid ultrasound and orbital computed tomography together formed the diagnostic basis.

Study findings and constraints: Most expanded thyroid clonotypes above 0.001 also appeared in blood.

The receptor comes from a woman younger than 45 with Graves' ophthalmopathy. Sample: blood. The chain carries TRBV3-1 and TRBJ2-5, with D hard to call. CDR3 in DNA: TGTGCCAGCAGCCAAGGTGGTGATTTACAGACCAAGTACTTC. Amino acid sequence: CASSQGGDLQTKYF.